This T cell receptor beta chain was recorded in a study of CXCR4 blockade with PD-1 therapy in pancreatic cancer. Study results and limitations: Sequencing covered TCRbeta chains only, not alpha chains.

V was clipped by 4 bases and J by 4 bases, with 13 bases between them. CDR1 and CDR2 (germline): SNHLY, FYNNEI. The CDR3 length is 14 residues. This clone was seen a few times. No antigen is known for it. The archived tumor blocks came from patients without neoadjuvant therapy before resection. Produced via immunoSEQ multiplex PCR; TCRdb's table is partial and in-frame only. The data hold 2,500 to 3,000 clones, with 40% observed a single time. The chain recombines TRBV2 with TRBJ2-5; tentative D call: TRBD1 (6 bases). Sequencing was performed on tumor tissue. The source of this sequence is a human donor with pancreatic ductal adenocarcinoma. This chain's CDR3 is CASSAVAQGETQYF. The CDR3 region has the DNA TGTGCCAGCAGTGCAGTCGCACAGGGAGAGACCCAGTACTTC. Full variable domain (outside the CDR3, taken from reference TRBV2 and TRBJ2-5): EPEVTQTPSHQVTQMGQEVILRCVPISNHLYFYWYRQILGQKVEFLVSFYNNEISEKSEIFDDQFSVERPDGSNFTLKIRSTKLEDSAMYFCASSAVAQGETQYFGPGTRLLVL.